The 27 T cell receptor beta chains below come from one sample, sequenced in a study of blood T cell repertoires in COVID-19. Profiled with immunoSEQ multiplex PCR; TCRdb holds only in-frame clones, not every one. The sample has about 430,000 clones, roughly 84% seen once; the top ten hold approximately 1.5%. The sequenced sample was PBMCs or T cells enriched from blood (not recorded which). The receptors originated from a woman younger than 35 who had been exposed to COVID-19.

The V and J genes are TRBV2 and TRBJ1-6; D unclear. There are 14 residues in the CDR3. Looked up from germline, CDR1 is SNHLY and CDR2 is FYNNEI. V gave up 5 bases and J gave up 5 bases, with 10 bases separating them. DNA of the CDR3: TGTGCCAGCAGTCGGGGTACCAATAATTCACCCCTCCACTTT. Amino acids: CASSRGTNNSPLHF. Together with reference TRBV2 and TRBJ1-6, the CDR3 gives the full variable domain: EPEVTQTPSHQVTQMGQEVILRCVPISNHLYFYWYRQILGQKVEFLVSFYNNEISEKSEIFDDQFSVERPDGSNFTLKIRSTKLEDSAMYFCASSRGTNNSPLHFGNGTRLTVT.

The genes are TRBV5-1 and TRBJ2-3, with 7 bases identical to TRBD1. This CDR3 contains 14 residues. Losses at the gene ends were 6 bases for V and 3 bases for J; bases not matched to a gene: 7. Germline CDR1 is SGHRS and CDR2 is YFSETQ. Here the CDR3 DNA reads TGCGCCAGCATGAACAGGGGTGATACAGATACGCAGTATTTT. This gives the protein CASMNRGDTDTQYF.

V gene TRBV29-1 combines with J gene TRBJ1-2, with 10 bases aligning to TRBD1. The CDR3 consists of 15 residues. J lost 7 bases, V lost 6 bases, and 14 bases had no gene match. Per the germline V gene, CDR1 is SQVTM and CDR2 is ANQGSEA. The CDR3: CSVHQGGQGSSGYTF. CDR3 DNA sequence: TGCAGCGTCCATCAGGGGGGACAGGGGAGTTCTGGCTACACCTTC.

This chain links TRBV4-1 with TRBJ1-1, with D possibly being TRBD1 (5 bases). The germline V gene encodes CDR1 MGHRA and CDR2 YSYEKL. V was cut by 8 bases and J by 5 bases, with 24 bases left in between. This CDR3 region has 16 residues. Here the CDR3 reads CASRPIDGGKGTEAFF. CDR3 DNA sequence: TGCGCCAGCCGACCCATAGACGGGGGGAAGGGGACTGAAGCTTTCTTT.

Comments on this clone: Other DNA variants within this sample encode the same CDR3. This chain links TRBV4-3 with TRBJ2-7; D gene uncertain. The CDR3 is 13 amino acids. Trimming shortened V by 0 bases and J by 1 base, and 4 bases separated the two germline ends. Germline CDR1 LGHNA, CDR2 YSLEER. CDR3 bases: TGCGCCAGCAGCCAAGAGCGTTCCTACGAGCAGTACTTC. Translation: CASSQERSYEQYF.

This clone appeared a single time. The rearrangement links TRBV9 to TRBJ1-2; no firm D call. The CDR3 contains 15 residues. The germline CDR1 and CDR2 sequences are SGDLS and YYNGEE. The V and J ends lost 4 bases and 7 bases respectively, with 20 bases between them. Written as DNA, the CDR3 is TGTGCCAGCAGCCGAGACGGGATAGCGCGGGCTGGCTACACCTTC. It encodes CASSRDGIARAGYTF.

In DNA, the CDR3 is TGTGCCAGCCTTCGACAGGTCTCCTACGAGCAGTACTTC. Protein sequence: CASLRQVSYEQYF. This chain connects TRBV27 to TRBJ2-7, with a possible D match to TRBD1 (6 bases). CDR1 MNHEY and CDR2 SMNVEV come from the germline V gene (reference sequence). V lost 8 bases and J lost 0, with 11 bases in between. There are 13 residues in the CDR3.

The V gene is TRBV7-2, the J gene TRBJ2-1; D might be TRBD2 (6 bases). Germline lookup yields CDR1 SGHTA and CDR2 FQGNSA. The CDR3 is 14 residues long. V lost 0 bases and J 8 bases, leaving 11 bases between the germline ends. The CDR3 loop is CASSLAVVADEQFF. The CDR3 coding sequence is TGTGCCAGCAGCTTAGCGGTCGTAGCGGATGAGCAGTTCTTC.

The chain joins TRBV4-2 to TRBJ2-5; 13 bases are a match to TRBD2. The V gene's germline CDR1 is LGHNA and CDR2 YNFKEQ. The CDR3 runs 16 residues. The V and J ends lost 0 bases and 3 bases, in that order; junction bases with no gene match: 1. This chain's CDR3 is CASSQDGTSGEETQYF. The CDR3 DNA reads TGTGCCAGCAGCCAAGATGGGACTAGCGGGGAAGAGACCCAGTACTTC.

The chain carries TRBV28 and TRBJ2-7; possibly TRBD1 for D (6 bases). Germline assignment: CDR1 MDHEN and CDR2 SYDVKM. This CDR3 comprises 13 residues. V was shortened by 0 bases and J by 6 bases, with 9 bases between the two germline ends. The CDR3 is CASSLWGQGEQYF. For the CDR3, the DNA is TGTGCCAGCAGTTTATGGGGACAAGGCGAGCAGTACTTC. Looking up the rest from reference TRBV28 and TRBJ2-7 gives the full variable domain: DVKVTQSSRYLVKRTGEKVFLECVQDMDHENMFWYRQDPGLGLRLIYFSYDVKMKEKGDIPEGYSVSREKKERFSLILESASTNQTSMYLCASSLWGQGEQYFGPGTRLTVT.

This chain links TRBV2 with TRBJ1-5; unclear D gene. V shed 6 bases and J shed 0 bases, with 12 bases lying between them. This CDR3 is 15 amino acids long. CDR1 and CDR2 (germline): SNHLY, FYNNEI. CDR3 bases: TGTGCCAGCAGCCTTGGCCACAATAGCAATCAGCCCCAGCATTTT. Encoded protein: CASSLGHNSNQPQHF.

CDR3 in amino acids: CASESGHTNTGELFF. The CDR3 DNA follows: TGCGCCAGCGAGTCGGGACACACGAACACCGGGGAGCTGTTTTTT. The chain has TRBV5-1 and TRBJ2-2; D might be TRBD1 (6 bases). The germline gives CDR1 SGHRS, CDR2 YFSETQ. The CDR3 extends over 15 amino acids. The V end was cut by 7 bases, the J end by 0 bases, with 13 bases between.

This chain uses TRBV28 with TRBJ2-7; TRBD2 matches at 9 bases. V dropped 6 bases and J dropped 2; count of bases not matched to a gene: 8. This CDR3 spans 15 amino acids. CDR1 is MDHEN and CDR2 is SYDVKM in the germline V gene. The CDR3 nucleotides read TGTGCCAGCAGGCCCGCGCTAGCGGGAACCTACGAGCAGTACTTC. Translation: CASRPALAGTYEQYF.

The rearrangement uses TRBV7-6 and TRBJ2-7; 8 nucleotides agree with TRBD2. Germline CDR1 and CDR2: SGHVS and FNYEAQ. V was pared by 5 bases and J by 4 bases, with 10 bases of the junction left unmatched. CDR3 length: 15 amino acids. The CDR3 sequence: CASSAAAGEAYEQYF. CDR3 coding DNA: TGTGCCAGCAGCGCCGCAGCGGGAGAAGCGTACGAGCAGTACTTC.

This chain uses TRBV19 with TRBJ1-4, with 7 bases matching TRBD1. The CDR3 totals 14 residues. V was pared by 4 bases and J by 4 bases, with 3 bases of the junction left unmatched. Germline loops: CDR1 LNHDA, CDR2 SQIVND (reference sequence). The CDR3: CASSRTGDNEKLFF. CDR3 coding DNA: TGTGCCAGTAGTAGAACAGGGGATAATGAAAAACTGTTTTTT.

The chain couples TRBV7-8 to TRBJ1-2, with D possibly being TRBD1 (5 bases). The germline V gene encodes CDR1 SGHVS and CDR2 FQNEAQ. CDR3 length: 15 amino acids. Deletions cut 1 base from V and 2 bases from J, with 11 bases between. CDR3 nucleotides: TGTGCCAGCAGCTTAGGGCGGGGGACGAACTATGGCTACACCTTC. This translates into CASSLGRGTNYGYTF.

The rearrangement links TRBV7-6 to TRBJ1-1; TRBD1 matches at 8 bases. The CDR3 covers 14 residues. Trimming at V came to 5 bases and at J to 5 bases, leaving 7 bases not matched to a gene. Germline lookup yields CDR1 SGHVS and CDR2 FNYEAQ. Written as DNA, the CDR3 is TGTGCCAGCAGCCAACAACAGGGGGGGACTGAAGCTTTCTTT. This translates into CASSQQQGGTEAFF. The full variable domain, its missing parts supplied by reference TRBV7-6 and TRBJ1-1, is GAGVSQSPRYKVTKRGQDVALRCDPISGHVSLYWYRQALGQGPEFLTYFNYEAQQDKSGLPNDRFSAERPEGSISTLTIQRTEQRDSAMYRCASSQQQGGTEAFFGQGTRLTVV.

This chain links TRBV29-1 with TRBJ2-1, with a possible D match to TRBD2 (5 bases). Trimming stripped 0 bases from V and 5 bases from J, with 14 bases between. CDR1 is SQVTM, CDR2 ANQGSEA, per germline. The CDR3 is made up of 15 amino acids. The CDR3 sequence is CSVEEETNPHNEQFF. CDR3 coding DNA: TGCAGCGTTGAAGAAGAGACTAACCCCCACAATGAGCAGTTCTTC.

This chain connects TRBV13 to TRBJ2-7; D unresolved. Trimming stripped 1 base from V and 6 bases from J, with 7 bases between. The CDR3 has 12 residues. Germline-derived CDR1 and CDR2 are PRHDT and FYEKMQ (reference sequence). CDR3 nucleotide sequence: TGTGCCAGCAGCTTAGTGAGTTCCGAGCAGTACTTC. Residues: CASSLVSSEQYF.

V is TRBV4-3 and J is TRBJ1-5; the match to TRBD1 covers 8 bases. V lost 3 bases to trimming and J lost 8 bases; unmatched junction nucleotides: 12. Germline V gene sequence: CDR1 LGHNA, CDR2 YSLEER. The CDR3 is 16 residues long. CDR3 loop: CASSHLDRAPGEPQHF. The CDR3 DNA is TGCGCCAGCAGCCATTTGGACAGGGCCCCAGGAGAGCCCCAGCATTTT.

This clone appeared a single time. The chain couples TRBV6-6 to TRBJ1-4, with a tentative D call TRBD1 (6 bases). Germline loops: CDR1 MNHNY, CDR2 SVGAGI (reference sequence). V shed 8 bases and J shed 7 bases, with 23 bases lying between them. The CDR3 runs to 16 residues. The CDR3 loop reads CASAWGGSGEREKLFF. The CDR3 DNA sequence: TGTGCCAGCGCATGGGGGGGTTCAGGGGAGCGTGAAAAACTGTTTTTT.

This chain links TRBV6-2 or TRBV6-3 with TRBJ1-5; TRBD1 aligns across 9 bases. The V and J ends lost 2 bases and 6 bases, in that order; junction bases with no gene match: 5. In germline, CDR1 is MNHEY, CDR2 SVGEGT. The CDR3 is 15 amino acids. CDR3 loop: CASSYGTGGGQPQHF. The CDR3 DNA reads as TGTGCCAGCAGTTACGGTACAGGGGGCGGTCAGCCCCAGCATTTT.

This clone was found once. The chain uses TRBV19 and TRBJ2-2, with D possibly matching TRBD1 (6 bases). CDR3 length: 13 residues. The germline CDR1 and CDR2 sequences are LNHDA and SQIVND (reference sequence). The germline V and J ends were trimmed by 8 bases and 2 bases, with 9 bases remaining between them. The CDR3 protein is CASADSNTGELFF. In DNA form, the CDR3 reads TGTGCCAGTGCGGACAGTAACACCGGGGAGCTGTTTTTT. Looking up the rest from reference TRBV19 and TRBJ2-2 gives the full variable domain: DGGITQSPKYLFRKEGQNVTLSCEQNLNHDAMYWYRQDPGQGLRLIYYSQIVNDFQKGDIAEGYSVSREKKESFPLTVTSAQKNPTAFYLCASADSNTGELFFGEGSRLTVL.

The chain carries TRBV12-3 or TRBV12-4 and TRBJ1-2; D possibly corresponds to TRBD1 (5 bases). With 3 bases removed from V and 4 bases from J, the gap between germline ends came to 9 bases. The CDR3 spans 13 residues. CDR3 sequence reads: CASSLGGVYGYTF. Here the CDR3 DNA reads TGTGCCAGCAGTTTGGGAGGGGTCTATGGCTACACCTTC.

This clone has just one count. The V gene is TRBV29-1, the J gene TRBJ1-2; a weak D match, TRBD1 (6 bases). The length of the CDR3 is 11 residues. V was cut by 8 bases and J by 7 bases, with 14 bases left in between. Germline CDR1 is SQVTM and CDR2 is ANQGSEA. The CDR3, as DNA: TGCAGCTTTGGGGGGGGCGCTGGCTACACCTTC. Protein product: CSFGGGAGYTF.

J is TRBJ1-2 and V is TRBV7-9, with unresolved D. Germline loops: CDR1 SEHNR, CDR2 FQNEAQ (reference sequence). The CDR3 length is 14 residues. Between the trimmed V and J ends, which lost 1 base and 2 bases, there was a span of 8 bases. CDR3 region: CASSLGGSNYGYTF. The CDR3 coding sequence is TGTGCCAGCAGCTTAGGCGGCAGCAACTATGGCTACACCTTC.

The J gene is TRBJ2-4, the V gene TRBV9; 7 bases agree with TRBD2. Germline CDR1 reads SGDLS; CDR2 reads YYNGEE. The CDR3 runs 17 residues. V lost 2 bases, J lost 1 base, and 9 bases stayed unmatched. The CDR3 DNA sequence: TGTGCCAGCAGCGTGAGGGAGGGCGCTGGGGCCAAAAACATTCAGTACTTC. It encodes CASSVREGAGAKNIQYF.